Sequencing of this TCR beta chain was carried out in a study of beta chain features in type 1 diabetes. Findings and caveats of the study: In these data, an HLA type influence on TCRB rearrangement remained unresolved. Among patients, naive, central memory and Treg TCRB repertoires appeared more similar than among healthy donors.

The whole isolated RNA underwent reverse transcription, so sequencing captured expressed TCRB transcripts. Generated by immunoSEQ multiplex PCR, the TCRdb table keeps only in-frame clones and is missing some. The sample has some 330,000 clones, about 11% seen once; the top ten hold around 0.015%. This clone was seen a handful of times. The antigen is not known. Per the germline V gene, CDR1 is KGHSH and CDR2 is LQKENI. This CDR3 is 13 amino acids long. V was clipped by 0 bases and J by 6 bases, with 6 bases between them. Naive, central memory, regulatory and stem cell-like memory cells within the CD4+ compartment were sorted using CD45RO/CCR7/CD25/CD127/CD95/CD27. Purity (above 95%) was reached by all sorted populations.

Material: naive CD4+ T cells from blood. J is TRBJ1-5 and V is TRBV18; D uncertain. The source is a woman aged 25-40 years in good health. CDR3 DNA sequence: TGTGCCAGCTCACCACCGGAGGGTCAGCCCCAGCATTTT. Its protein is CASSPPEGQPQHF.